Described below is a single TCR beta chain sequence and its context. The antigen remains undetermined. The germline V and J ends were trimmed by 3 bases and 3 bases, with 13 bases remaining between them. This CDR3 comprises 14 residues. From germline, CDR1 is SGHRS and CDR2 YFSETQ. Sequenced by immunoSEQ multiplex PCR; TCRdb stores in-frame clones only, minus some. The sample lists some 38,000 clones, around nine tenths occurring once. Time point meaning: naive CD8 control sorted from an acute-time-point sample. People who inject drugs in the Montreal Hepatitis C Cohort were donors. A positive HCV RNA or antibody test following a negative test within 24 weeks defined acute primary infection. The data are from a study of CD8 T cells in acute hepatitis C reinfection. Points from the study as a whole: Preferential TRBV04 and TRBV06 usage appeared in all groups and was not explained by the naive pool. Diversity was high, without significant differences between resolver and chronic groups.

The material sequenced was naive CD8+ T cells from PBMCs. The gene calls are TRBV5-1 and TRBJ2-7, with TRBD1 as a possible D gene (6 bases). The source of this sequence is a man aged 30 to 45 with chronic hepatitis C. In nucleotides, the CDR3 is TGCGCCAGCAGCTATGAGGGGGTTGACTACGAGCAGTACTTC. Translation gives CASSYEGVDYEQYF.